The 20 T cell receptor beta chains below come from one sample, sequenced in a study of CD8+ T cells in alopecia areata. Stated treatment: oral pan-JAK inhibitor, 5-10 mg twice daily. Extracted from the samples, RNA was reverse transcribed into cDNA to serve as the sequencing template. Only in-frame clones appear in the TCRdb table, and some are missing; sequencing was by immunoSEQ multiplex PCR. The sample consists of 90,000 to 150,000 clones, more than 45% of them appearing once. This sample comprised CD4+ T cells sorted from blood, obtained at week 4, from a patient treated with tofacitinib. Receptors were obtained from a human donor with alopecia areata.

This clone was observed a handful of times. J is TRBJ2-1 and V is TRBV5-1, with D possibly being TRBD1 (9 bases). CDR1 is SGHRS, CDR2 YFSETQ, per germline. The V end was cut by 4 bases, the J end by 9 bases, with 20 bases between. This CDR3 region has 15 residues. The CDR3 nucleotides read TGCGCCAGCAGCCGGGAGGGACAGGGTCTAAGTGAGCAGTTCTTC. It codes for CASSREGQGLSEQFF. The full variable domain, in which reference TRBV5-1 and TRBJ2-1 provide the parts outside the CDR3, is KAGVTQTPRYLIKTRGQQVTLSCSPISGHRSVSWYQQTPGQGLQFLFEYFSETQRNKGNFPGRFSGRQFSNSRSEMNVSTLELGDSALYLCASSREGQGLSEQFFGPGTRLTVL.

Sample share makes this clone medium-sized. This CDR3 is CASSLSGMTQYF. CDR3 bases: TGTGCCAGCAGTTTATCAGGGATGACGCAGTATTTT. The V gene is TRBV27, the J gene TRBJ2-3; unclear D gene. The CDR3 totals 12 residues. Germline CDR1 reads MNHEY; CDR2 reads SMNVEV (reference sequence). Trimming cost V 0 bases and J 9 bases, with 7 bases left between them.

This clone was counted only a few times. The genes are TRBV12-5 and TRBJ1-1, with D perhaps TRBD1 (6 bases). The CDR3 has 12 residues. V was clipped by 6 bases and J by 4 bases, with 9 bases between them. Germline CDR1 LGHNT, CDR2 FRNRAP. The CDR3 spells CASGTQGTEAFF. CDR3 DNA sequence: TGTGCTAGTGGGACACAGGGCACTGAAGCTTTCTTT. Full variable domain (remainder filled in from reference TRBV12-5 and TRBJ1-1): DARVTQTPRHKVTEMGQEVTMRCQPILGHNTVFWYRQTMMQGLELLAYFRNRAPLDDSGMPKDRFSAEMPDATLATLKIQPSEPRDSAVYFCASGTQGTEAFFGQGTRLTVV.

This chain joins TRBV9 and TRBJ2-3; D unresolved. The CDR3 loop spans 11 amino acids. Between the trimmed V and J ends, which lost 4 bases and 2 bases, there was a span of 2 bases. CDR1 and CDR2 from the germline V gene are SGDLS and YYNGEE. The DNA of the CDR3 is TGTGCCAGCAGCACCACAGATACGCAGTATTTT. This gives the protein CASSTTDTQYF.

The rearrangement links TRBV7-2 to TRBJ1-5; no clear D gene. CDR3 length: 16 residues. The V end was cut by 3 bases, the J end by 2 bases, with 14 bases between. CDR1 is SGHTA, CDR2 FQGNSA, per germline. In DNA, the CDR3 is TGTGCCAGCAGCTTGATGGCCCCCTTGGGCAATCAGCCCCAGCATTTT. It codes for CASSLMAPLGNQPQHF.

DNA for the CDR3: TGTGCCAGCAGTTTAGTGGGGGCGGTAGAGACCCAGTACTTC. Its translation is CASSLVGAVETQYF. This rearrangement joins TRBV27 to TRBJ2-5; the D gene is possibly TRBD1 (6 bases). Germline V gene sequence: CDR1 MNHEY, CDR2 SMNVEV (reference sequence). This CDR3 contains 14 residues. The V end was cut by 2 bases, the J end by 4 bases, with 11 bases between.

This sequence joins TRBV14 and TRBJ2-7, with D uncertain. The CDR3 has 14 residues. Trimming removed 6 bases from V and 1 base from J, with 13 bases in between. Per the germline V gene, CDR1 is SGHDN and CDR2 is FVKESK. The CDR3 reads CASRRSQSSYEQYF. CDR3 coding DNA: TGTGCCAGCAGACGCTCCCAGAGTTCCTACGAGCAGTACTTC.

V is TRBV15 and J is TRBJ2-7; TRBD2 might be the D (6 bases). Trimming took off 7 bases at V and 0 bases at J, with 25 bases between the two ends. The CDR3 extends over 18 amino acids. Per the germline V gene, CDR1 is LNHNV and CDR2 is YYDKDF (reference sequence). The CDR3 reads CATTAGRDSYKFSYEQYF. Here the CDR3 DNA reads TGTGCCACCACCGCGGGTAGGGACTCTTACAAGTTCTCCTACGAGCAGTACTTC.

The J gene is TRBJ2-1, the V gene TRBV4-2; D is ambiguous. V was trimmed by 1 base and J by 7 bases, leaving 8 bases between them. From germline, CDR1 is LGHNA and CDR2 YNFKEQ. This CDR3 has 13 amino acids. The chain's CDR3 is CASSQVLPNEQFF. In DNA, the CDR3 is TGTGCCAGCAGCCAAGTCCTCCCTAATGAGCAGTTCTTC.

The rearrangement joins TRBV5-6 to TRBJ2-1; 8 positions match TRBD2. The CDR3 consists of 16 residues. CDR1 is SGHDT and CDR2 is YYEEEE in the germline V gene. J was trimmed by 7 bases and V by 3 bases; bases with no gene match: 12. The CDR3 spells CASSSSNGGATNEQFF. CDR3 bases: TGTGCCAGCAGCTCCTCTAACGGGGGGGCGACGAATGAGCAGTTCTTC.

J is TRBJ1-1 and V is TRBV6-5; the match to TRBD1 covers 10 bases. Germline V lookup: CDR1 MNHEY, CDR2 SVGAGI. Trimming took 5 bases from V and 5 from J; bases not matched to a gene: 5. This CDR3 region has 14 residues. The CDR3: CASSRQGARTEAFF. CDR3 sequence (DNA): TGTGCCAGCAGTAGACAGGGGGCGAGGACTGAAGCTTTCTTT.

The chain recombines TRBV29-1 with TRBJ1-1, with TRBD1 matching 9 bases. Germline assignment: CDR1 SQVTM and CDR2 ANQGSEA. Germline trimming cut 4 bases from V and 4 bases from J; bases unmatched to any gene: 4. CDR3 length: 13 residues. The CDR3 bases are TGCAGCGTTGCGGGGACAGGGATCACTGAAGCTTTCTTT. Translation: CSVAGTGITEAFF.

This clone was counted a few times. This chain joins TRBV11-2 and TRBJ2-7, with TRBD2 matching over 13 bases. The V gene end was trimmed by 5 bases and the J gene end by 4 bases; junction bases not matched to a gene: 5. CDR3 size: 15 residues. In germline, CDR1 is SGHAT, CDR2 FQNNGV. The chain's CDR3 is CASSTRTSGRYEQYF. CDR3 nucleotide sequence: TGTGCCAGCAGCACGCGGACTAGCGGGAGATACGAGCAGTACTTC.

The chain combines TRBV18 with TRBJ2-6, with D hard to call. Germline V CDR1 and CDR2: KGHSH, LQKENI. V shed 4 bases and J shed 0 bases, with 7 bases lying between them. This CDR3 spans 15 amino acids. As DNA, the CDR3 is TGTGCCAGCTCACGAAGTGGCTCTGGGGCCAACGTCCTGACTTTC. Translation: CASSRSGSGANVLTF.

The chain recombines TRBV2 with TRBJ2-6; no clear D. The germline V gene has CDR1 SNHLY and CDR2 FYNNEI. This CDR3 region has 18 residues. The V gene lost 6 bases and the J gene lost 0 bases, with 18 bases spanning the gap. The CDR3 here is CASRSERTSNSGANVLTF. The CDR3 DNA reads TGTGCCAGCAGGAGCGAACGGACCTCGAACTCTGGGGCCAACGTCCTGACTTTC.

This clone has more than one count but fewer than ten. The gene calls are TRBV29-1 and TRBJ2-7, with 15 positions matching TRBD2. Per germline, CDR1 SQVTM and CDR2 ANQGSEA. The CDR3 consists of 13 residues. V dropped 4 bases and J dropped 8; count of bases not matched to a gene: 3. The CDR3 reads CSVVGLAGGQQYF. In DNA form, the CDR3 reads TGCAGCGTTGTTGGACTAGCGGGGGGGCAGCAGTACTTC.

This chain links TRBV29-1 with TRBJ1-1; D possibly corresponds to TRBD1 (5 bases). Germline V gene lookup returns CDR1 SQVTM and CDR2 ANQGSEA. V was shortened by 2 bases and J by 6 bases, with 7 bases between the two germline ends. The CDR3 is made up of 11 amino acids. Written as DNA, the CDR3 is TGCAGCGTTGAACGGGGACCTGAAGCTTTCTTT. This translates into CSVERGPEAFF.

The chain carries TRBV27 and TRBJ1-5; 9 bases align to TRBD1. CDR3 size: 14 residues. From germline, CDR1 is MNHEY and CDR2 SMNVEV (reference sequence). J was trimmed by 9 bases and V by 6 bases; bases with no gene match: 9. The CDR3 nucleotides are TGTGCCAGCAGCGATGGGACAGGGAGAAGGCCCCAGCATTTT. This codes for CASSDGTGRRPQHF.

The J gene is TRBJ2-5, the V gene TRBV29-1; 8 nucleotides agree with TRBD2. This CDR3 region has 14 residues. CDR1 SQVTM and CDR2 ANQGSEA come from the germline V gene. V gave up 6 bases and J gave up 4 bases; unmatched junction bases: 10. The CDR3 reads CSVTPSGSRETQYF. The CDR3 DNA reads TGCAGCGTAACTCCCAGCGGGAGCCGAGAGACCCAGTACTTC.

V gene TRBV6-5 combines with J gene TRBJ1-2; D perhaps matches TRBD1 (5 bases). The germline gives CDR1 MNHEY, CDR2 SVGAGI. V was clipped by 0 bases and J by 2 bases, with 13 bases between them. CDR3 size: 16 residues. The CDR3 loop reads CASSYSPTGVNYGYTF. In DNA, the CDR3 is TGTGCCAGCAGTTACTCCCCTACAGGAGTAAACTATGGCTACACCTTC.